A single T cell receptor (beta chain) is shown here with its context. Its antigen is undetermined. The sample comes from a study of CD8 T cells in Susac syndrome. General study points: The authors acknowledged that the study's TCR sequencing and HLA analysis involved relatively few individuals.

Peripheral blood CD8+ and CD4+ T cells were profiled by TCR beta sequencing. The authors negatively isolated CD8+ and CD4+ T cells and FACS-enriched TEMRA cells. The authors reverse transcribed 0.5 to 1 ug RNA with random hexamers. Amplification of the TCR beta CDR3 was carried out by immunoSEQ multiplex PCR, which spanned a total of 54 Vbeta and 13 Jbeta segments. One entry per CDR3 protein results from TCRdb running MiXCR on the immunoSEQ multiplex PCR reads. The sample gives some 170,000 distinct CDR3 sequences, approximately 94% of which show up once; roughly 0.099% is in the top ten. V shed 8 bases and J shed 0 bases, with 13 bases lying between them. The germline V gene encodes CDR1 GTSNPN and CDR2 SVGIG (reference sequence). The CDR3 is 13 residues long.

This receptor was identified in a human donor with multiple sclerosis. The sample was CD4+ T cells from PBMCs. The chain joins TRBV30 to TRBJ1-1; no reliable D call. CDR3 in DNA: TGTGCCGGATGCAGGCAGATGAACACTGAAGCTTTCTTT. It specifies CAGCRQMNTEAFF.